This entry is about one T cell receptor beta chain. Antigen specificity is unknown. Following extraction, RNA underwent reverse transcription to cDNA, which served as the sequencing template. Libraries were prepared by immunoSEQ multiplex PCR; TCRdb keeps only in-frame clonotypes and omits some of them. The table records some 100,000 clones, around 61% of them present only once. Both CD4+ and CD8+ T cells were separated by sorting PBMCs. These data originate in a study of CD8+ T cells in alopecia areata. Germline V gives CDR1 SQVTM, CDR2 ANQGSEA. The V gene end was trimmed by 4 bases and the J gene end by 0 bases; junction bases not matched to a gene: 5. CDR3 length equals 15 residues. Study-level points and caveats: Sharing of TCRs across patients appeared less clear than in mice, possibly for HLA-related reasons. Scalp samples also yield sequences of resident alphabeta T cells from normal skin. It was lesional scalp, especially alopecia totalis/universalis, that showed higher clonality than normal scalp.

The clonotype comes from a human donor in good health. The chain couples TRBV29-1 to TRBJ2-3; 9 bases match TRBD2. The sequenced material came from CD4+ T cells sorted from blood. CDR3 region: CSVVLSGGSTDTQYF. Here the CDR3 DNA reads TGCAGCGTTGTCTTGAGCGGGGGGAGCACAGATACGCAGTATTTT.